A single sample gave rise to the 20 T cell receptor beta chains below, sequenced in a study of cytomegalovirus exposure and HLA in healthy donors. The PCR had 60 Vbeta and 13 Jbeta primers. TCRdb's copy holds only in-frame clones and misses some; the assay was immunoSEQ multiplex PCR. This table has approximately 170,000 clones, 60% to 85% appearing once. Source material: PBMCs. These TCRs come from a woman between 18 and 30 years old in good health and CMV-seronegative.

In this sample, this clone turned up a few times. The V and J genes are TRBV7-6 and TRBJ2-5; perhaps TRBD1 as D (5 bases). Per the germline V gene, CDR1 is SGHVS and CDR2 is FNYEAQ. The CDR3 contains 17 residues. The V end lost 6 bases, the J end lost 5 bases, and 25 bases lay between the germline ends. The CDR3 DNA reads TGTGCCAGCAGACCCGGTTCTGGGGCAGGGAATGTGGAGACCCAGTACTTC. As protein: CASRPGSGAGNVETQYF.

The rearrangement joins TRBV5-1 to TRBJ1-1, with 8 bases matching TRBD1. The junction had 9 bases not matched to a gene; V was cut back by 4 bases and J by 1 base. Germline CDR1 and CDR2: SGHRS and YFSETQ. CDR3 length: 16 residues. CDR3 region: CASSARQGSGNTEAFF. CDR3 DNA: TGCGCCAGCAGCGCCAGACAGGGGTCAGGGAACACTGAAGCTTTCTTT. Full variable domain (rest looked up from reference TRBV5-1 and TRBJ1-1): KAGVTQTPRYLIKTRGQQVTLSCSPISGHRSVSWYQQTPGQGLQFLFEYFSETQRNKGNFPGRFSGRQFSNSRSEMNVSTLELGDSALYLCASSARQGSGNTEAFFGQGTRLTVV.

The rearrangement links TRBV2 to TRBJ2-2; possibly TRBD2 for D (5 bases). The CDR3 is made up of 13 amino acids. Looked up from germline, CDR1 is SNHLY and CDR2 is FYNNEI. The ends were cut back, 4 bases at V and 2 bases at J, with 5 bases in the middle. The CDR3: CASSASNTGELFF. The DNA for the CDR3 is TGTGCCAGCAGTGCTAGCAACACCGGGGAGCTGTTTTTT.

This clone has a single count. This chain links TRBV28 with TRBJ1-3; possibly TRBD1 for D (5 bases). Trimming pared 6 bases from V and 2 bases from J, leaving 5 bases between. The germline V gene has CDR1 MDHEN and CDR2 SYDVKM. The CDR3 runs 12 residues. The CDR3 spells CASSRAGNTIYF. The CDR3 DNA reads as TGTGCCAGCAGCAGGGCTGGAAACACCATATATTTT.

The chain carries TRBV5-1 and TRBJ1-2; 10 bases match TRBD1. This CDR3 region has 15 residues. The germline V gene has CDR1 SGHRS and CDR2 YFSETQ. V was clipped by 4 bases and J by 3 bases; unmatched bases: 6. The CDR3 protein is CASSLDRGFYYGYTF. Written as DNA, the CDR3 is TGCGCCAGCAGCCTGGACAGGGGGTTCTACTATGGCTACACCTTC.

This chain joins TRBV29-1 and TRBJ1-2, with D maybe TRBD1 (6 bases). V lost 6 bases to trimming and J lost 5 bases, with 10 bases between them. Germline CDR1 reads SQVTM; CDR2 reads ANQGSEA. This CDR3 spans 11 amino acids. This CDR3 is CSVYREYGYTF. The CDR3 DNA is TGCAGCGTCTACAGGGAATATGGCTACACCTTC. Filled out from reference TRBV29-1 and TRBJ1-2, the complete variable domain reads SAVISQKPSRDICQRGTSLTIQCQVDSQVTMMFWYRQQPGQSLTLIATANQGSEATYESGFVIDKFPISRPNLTFSTLTVSNMSPEDSSIYLCSVYREYGYTFGSGTRLTVV.

This chain links TRBV7-9 with TRBJ2-3; a weak D match, TRBD2 (6 bases). The CDR3 contains 15 residues. With 2 bases removed from V and 1 base from J, the gap between germline ends came to 10 bases. Germline V CDR1 and CDR2: SEHNR, FQNEAQ (reference sequence). This CDR3 is CASSLRWGGTDTQYF. CDR3 DNA: TGTGCCAGCAGCTTAAGGTGGGGGGGCACAGATACGCAGTATTTT.

The chain couples TRBV2 to TRBJ2-5, with D perhaps matching TRBD2 (6 bases). Trimming took 9 bases from V and 4 from J, leaving 12 bases between them. The germline gives CDR1 SNHLY, CDR2 FYNNEI. The CDR3 is 12 amino acids. CDR3 DNA sequence: TGTGCCAGAGATACCGGGAGAGAGACCCAGTACTTC. Translating it yields CARDTGRETQYF.

CDR3 amino acids: CASRRMTGGYGYTF. As DNA, the CDR3 is TGTGCCAGCAGGCGCATGACAGGGGGCTATGGCTACACCTTC. This chain links TRBV28 with TRBJ1-2; TRBD1 matches 9 bases. Trimming took 6 bases from V and 4 from J; bases not matched to a gene: 6. CDR3 length equals 14 residues. The V gene's germline CDR1 is MDHEN and CDR2 SYDVKM.

This clone was picked up a small number of times. The chain carries TRBV19 and TRBJ1-5; TRBD1 aligns across 7 bases. This CDR3 spans 16 amino acids. V lost 0 bases, J lost 7 bases, and 9 bases stayed unmatched. CDR1 and CDR2 from the germline V gene are LNHDA and SQIVND (reference sequence). CDR3 sequence reads: CASSIEYRGFAQPQHF. The CDR3 DNA reads TGTGCCAGTAGTATAGAGTACAGGGGATTTGCCCAGCCCCAGCATTTT.

The genes are TRBV27 and TRBJ2-5, with 7 bases fitting TRBD1. The DNA end is more similar to TRBJ2-7, so the J call may be wrong. The CDR3 spans 15 residues. CDR1 MNHEY and CDR2 SMNVEV come from the germline V gene (reference sequence). CDR3 sequence reads: CASSLQGTAAYEQYF. The CDR3 coding sequence is TGTGCCAGCAGTTTACAGGGGACAGCAGCCTACGAGCAGTACTTC.

A few counts support this clone. The chain recombines TRBV28 with TRBJ1-6; 8 nucleotides agree with TRBD1. Germline V CDR1 and CDR2: MDHEN, SYDVKM. The CDR3 totals 14 residues. Germline trimming cut 4 bases from V and 9 bases from J; bases unmatched to any gene: 5. The CDR3 DNA sequence: TGTGCCAGCAGTTGGACAGGGTCTATTTCACCCCTCCACTTT. Amino acid sequence: CASSWTGSISPLHF.

V usage is TRBV9 and J usage is TRBJ2-1, with TRBD2 identical over 9 bases. Germline lookup yields CDR1 SGDLS and CDR2 YYNGEE. The V and J ends lost 4 bases and 7 bases, in that order; junction bases with no gene match: 12. The CDR3 contains 16 residues. The CDR3 loop is CASSSQGREGRNEQFF. The CDR3 nucleotides read TGTGCCAGCAGCTCTCAGGGGCGGGAGGGCCGTAATGAGCAGTTCTTC.

The gene calls are TRBV29-1 and TRBJ1-1; D is ambiguous. The germline V and J ends were trimmed by 5 bases and 2 bases, with 6 bases remaining between them. Germline assignment: CDR1 SQVTM and CDR2 ANQGSEA. CDR3 length: 11 amino acids. The DNA for the CDR3 is TGCAGCGTTTTAGTAAACACTGAAGCTTTCTTT. Translation: CSVLVNTEAFF.

The chain joins TRBV7-9 to TRBJ2-1, with 7 nucleotides matching TRBD2. Germline V gene data show CDR1 as SEHNR and CDR2 as FQNEAQ (reference sequence). This CDR3 contains 13 residues. J gave up 4 bases and V 10 bases, and 7 bases lay outside the gene matches. The CDR3 coding sequence is TGTGCCATCACGACTAGCTCATACAATGAGCAGTTCTTC. Its translation: CAITTSSYNEQFF.

This clone was detected a few times. The chain is built from TRBV5-8 and TRBJ2-1; D possibly corresponds to TRBD2 (6 bases). Germline V gene lookup returns CDR1 SGHTS and CDR2 YDEGEE. Trimming removed 2 bases at V and 6 bases at J, with 15 bases between. The CDR3 spans 15 residues. CDR3 DNA: TGTGCCAGCAGCTTTGGGGAGGTCAGCCGCAATGAGCAGTTCTTC. The encoded protein is CASSFGEVSRNEQFF.

This clone was seen a handful of times. This chain connects TRBV2 to TRBJ1-1; possibly TRBD1 for D (6 bases). The CDR3 runs 14 residues. Trimming removed 6 bases at V and 2 bases at J, with 13 bases between. The germline V gene encodes CDR1 SNHLY and CDR2 FYNNEI. CDR3 coding DNA: TGTGCCAGCAGGCCGGGACACACTAACACTGAAGCTTTCTTT. It is translated as CASRPGHTNTEAFF.

The CDR3 loop reads CASSRLALETQYF. The CDR3 nucleotides read TGTGCCAGCAGCCGACTAGCGCTAGAGACCCAGTACTTC. The chain uses TRBV14 and TRBJ2-5, with 8 bases fitting TRBD2. This CDR3 is built from 13 residues. Germline CDR1 and CDR2: SGHDN and FVKESK. The V and J ends lost 4 bases and 4 bases, in that order; junction bases with no gene match: 2.

The table lists this clone with a count of one. Here the CDR3 DNA reads TGCAGCGTTGAAGGATACAGGGGTCCCAATGAGCAGTTCTTC. Amino acid sequence: CSVEGYRGPNEQFF. The rearrangement links TRBV29-1 to TRBJ2-1; 7 nucleotides agree with TRBD1. CDR1 is SQVTM, CDR2 ANQGSEA, per germline. The V and J ends lost 1 base and 6 bases, in that order; junction bases with no gene match: 6. This CDR3 has 14 amino acids.

The CDR3 loop reads CASSVEPYRDTQYF. The DNA of the CDR3 is TGTGCCAGCAGCGTAGAGCCATACAGGGATACGCAGTATTTT. V gene TRBV9 combines with J gene TRBJ2-3; a possible D gene is TRBD1 (5 bases). This CDR3 has 14 residues. Trimming took 0 bases from V and 6 from J, leaving 11 bases between them. The V gene's germline CDR1 is SGDLS and CDR2 YYNGEE.